These T cell receptor beta chains were read from a single sample in a study of response to subunit inactivated influenza vaccine. TCRdb passed the RT-PCR reads through MiXCR, listing each CDR3 protein once. The table shows more than 550,000 distinct CDR3 sequences, with around 10% occurring only once. The sample was also linked to a second study, of T cells expressing NK-cell markers.

The sequenced sample was PBMCs from blood, obtained on the day of vaccination. The source is a man in his fifties or sixties who received an inactivated influenza vaccine. Both conserved end residues are part of each CDR3. D genes are given only for firm matches. The size entry is marked missing in some rows and otherwise reads once, few, many or a size class.

DNA	CDR3	D	J	V	size
TGTGCCAGCAGCTTAGGCCGGCAGGGGCTCAATCAGCCCCAGCATTTT	CASSLGRQGLNQPQHF	-	TRBJ1-5	TRBV7-8	-
TGCAGTGCTCGCACCGACAGGATCAACTACTATGGCTACACCTTC	CSARTDRINYYGYTF	-	TRBJ1-2	TRBV20-1	-
TGTGCCAGCAGCACCCGAGGGACTGGTAACTACGAGCAGTACTTC	CASSTRGTGNYEQYF	-	TRBJ2-7	TRBV13	-
TGCGCCAGCGGGGGAGAAACCTACGAGCAGTACTTC	CASGGETYEQYF	-	TRBJ2-7	TRBV5-1	-
TGTGCCAGCAGCCAAGATCACACCAACACCGGGGAGCTGTTTTTT	CASSQDHTNTGELFF	-	TRBJ2-2	TRBV3-1	many
TGTGCCAGCAGTTTGTTGGTAAGGGACGAGCAGTACTTC	CASSLLVRDEQYF	-	TRBJ2-7	TRBV12-3/TRBV12-4	few
TGTGCCAGCAGCTTGACAGGGTATGAGAATGAGCAGTTCTTC	CASSLTGYENEQFF	TRBD1	TRBJ2-1	TRBV7-9	few
TGCGCCAGCAGCTTGGATACAGGGGTTTACAATGAGCAGTTCTTC	CASSLDTGVYNEQFF	TRBD1	TRBJ2-1	TRBV5-1	few
TGTGCCAGCAGCTCGGACGGAGTGCTGGATACGCAGTATTTT	CASSSDGVLDTQYF	-	TRBJ2-3	TRBV7-9	few
TGTGCCAGCAGTTGGCGGGAGACCCGATGGAATGAGCAGTTCTTC	CASSWRETRWNEQFF	TRBD2	TRBJ2-1	TRBV27	few
TGCAGCGTTGAAGATAAGGGGACAGGGATCTCCTACGAGCAGTACTTC	CSVEDKGTGISYEQYF	TRBD1	TRBJ2-7	TRBV29-1	few